What follows is one T cell receptor beta chain and its context. The antigen is not known. This entry belongs to a study of glioma-infiltrating T cells. Using RNA template, CDR3s of TCR alpha and beta were amplified with iRepertoire arm-PCR. TCRdb reprocessed the multiplex PCR reads via MiXCR and lists one record per CDR3 protein. The sample includes fewer than 250,000 distinct CDR3 sequences, approximately 30% of them seen just once. Study outcomes and limitations: Only very few CDR3 sequences appeared in both tissue and blood. Gliomas, especially low-grade, showed above-expected tissue-blood divergence; non-neoplastic patients showed below.

The germline gives CDR1 KGHDR, CDR2 SFDVKD. The V gene lost 5 bases and the J gene lost 0 bases, with 19 bases spanning the gap. The CDR3 totals 18 residues. The sample consisted of glioma tissue, nonneoplastic brain tissue, or PBMCs (not recorded which). This TCR derives from a human donor with low-grade glioma or glioblastoma, undergoing nonglioma brain surgery, or in good health (not recorded which). The chain is built from TRBV24-1 and TRBJ1-3; D is perhaps TRBD1 (5 bases). In DNA, the CDR3 is TGTGCCACCAGTGGCCCGACAGCTAGGATGTTCTCTGGAAACACCATATATTTT. The encoded protein is CATSGPTARMFSGNTIYF.